A single sample is the source of the 23 T cell receptor beta chains below, sequenced in a study of T-cell reconstitution after alpha-beta-depleted transplantation in children. Unique molecular identifiers featured in how the TCRbeta library was prepared. TCRdb called the PCR reads again in MiXCR, with one record for every CDR3 protein. Of around 250,000 distinct CDR3 sequences listed, roughly 23% are singletons. The material was PBMCs, obtained before TCRalphabeta/CD19-depleted stem cell transplant. Receptor source: a girl aged 2 to 9 with Fanconi anemia, due to receive a stem cell transplant.

The chain is built from TRBV20-1 and TRBJ2-7, with 11 bases fitting TRBD2. The CDR3 length is 13 residues. Germline V gene lookup returns CDR1 DFQATT and CDR2 SNEGSKA (reference sequence). V was pared by 3 bases and J by 6 bases, with 4 bases of the junction left unmatched. The CDR3 bases are TGCAGTGCTAGTGCACTAGCGGGAGTCGAGCAGTACTTC. Translating gives CSASALAGVEQYF.

The gene calls are TRBV3-1 and TRBJ2-7; no definite D call. Between the trimmed V and J ends, which lost 10 bases and 5 bases, there was a span of 18 bases. The length of the CDR3 is 13 residues. Per the germline V gene, CDR1 is LGHDT and CDR2 is YNNKEL (reference sequence). The CDR3, as DNA: TGTGCCATCTGTTTAGCCGCTACTAACGAGCAGTACTTC. Its translation is CAICLAATNEQYF.

This clonotype showed up many times. The chain links TRBV29-1 to TRBJ2-5, with TRBD2 identical over 7 bases. The CDR3 sequence is 16 residues long. CDR1 is SQVTM, CDR2 ANQGSEA, per germline. After removal of 4 bases from V and 4 bases from J, the junction contained 15 bases not matched to a gene. This CDR3 is CSVALWGEGQGETQYF. In DNA form, the CDR3 reads TGCAGCGTTGCCCTCTGGGGGGAGGGCCAGGGAGAGACCCAGTACTTC.

This clonotype was counted at least ten times. V gene TRBV4-2 combines with J gene TRBJ2-3; no clear D gene. Germline values: CDR1 LGHNA, CDR2 YNFKEQ. CDR3 length equals 12 residues. V was pared by 2 bases and J by 6 bases, with 6 bases between. In nucleotides, the CDR3 is TGTGCCAGCAGCCAATCAGTGGATACGCAGTATTTT. Amino acid sequence: CASSQSVDTQYF.

This clonotype has ten or more counts. The chain is built from TRBV15 and TRBJ2-7; no clear D. CDR1 is LNHNV and CDR2 is YYDKDF in the germline V gene (reference sequence). V was shortened by 1 base and J by 0 bases, with 7 bases between the two germline ends. This CDR3 is 14 amino acids long. The CDR3 sequence is CATSRVDFSYEQYF. Written as DNA, the CDR3 is TGTGCCACCAGCAGAGTTGACTTCTCCTACGAGCAGTACTTC.

In its sample, this clonotype was seen many times. The rearrangement joins TRBV7-3 to TRBJ2-1, with 7 bases identical to TRBD2. CDR3 size: 15 residues. J gave up 6 bases and V 1 base, and 6 bases lay outside the gene matches. Germline loops: CDR1 SGHTA, CDR2 FQGTGA. This CDR3 is CASSLRWGTINEQFF. In nucleotides, the CDR3 is TGTGCCAGCAGCTTAAGATGGGGGACTATCAATGAGCAGTTCTTC.

The V call is TRBV29-1, the J call TRBJ2-5; D call uncertain. Germline V gene data show CDR1 as SQVTM and CDR2 as ANQGSEA. The CDR3 consists of 12 residues. Trimming took 1 base from V and 3 from J, leaving 6 bases between them. The CDR3 region is CSVEGQEETQYF. CDR3 bases: TGCAGCGTTGAAGGTCAAGAAGAGACCCAGTACTTC.

The table lists this clonotype with many counts. The chain recombines TRBV20-1 with TRBJ2-3; 10 positions match TRBD1. The germline CDR1 and CDR2 sequences are DFQATT and SNEGSKA (reference sequence). This CDR3 comprises 14 residues. V dropped 5 bases and J dropped 4; count of bases not matched to a gene: 6. The chain's CDR3 is CSALGQGESDTQYF. In nucleotides, the CDR3 is TGCAGTGCTCTCGGACAGGGGGAGTCAGATACGCAGTATTTT.

This clonotype occurred a few times. This chain connects TRBV7-3 to TRBJ2-1; weak D call: TRBD2 (6 bases). Trimming removed 2 bases at V and 4 bases at J, with 9 bases between. CDR1 and CDR2 (germline): SGHTA, FQGTGA. This CDR3 has 14 amino acids. This CDR3 reads CASSLAGMYNEQFF. As DNA, the CDR3 is TGTGCCAGCAGCTTAGCGGGAATGTACAATGAGCAGTTCTTC.

This clonotype was observed at least ten times. The rearrangement uses TRBV10-3 and TRBJ1-6; 8 nucleotides line up with TRBD1. V was clipped by 4 bases and J by 11 bases; unmatched bases: 16. The CDR3 sequence is 17 residues long. CDR1 ENHRY and CDR2 SYGVKD come from the germline V gene. The CDR3 DNA follows: TGTGCCATCAGTGGTGGGACAGGCGAGTCTCCAGGGCCACCCCTCCACTTT. Amino acids: CAISGGTGESPGPPLHF.

This clonotype was detected only a few times. The gene calls are TRBV29-1 and TRBJ1-5, with D perhaps TRBD1 (6 bases). Germline V gene lookup returns CDR1 SQVTM and CDR2 ANQGSEA. The germline V and J ends were trimmed by 7 bases and 5 bases, with 15 bases remaining between them. CDR3 length: 13 amino acids. The CDR3 loop is CSALQGYDQPQHF. DNA for the CDR3: TGCAGCGCGTTACAGGGCTACGATCAGCCCCAGCATTTT. The entire variable domain, with the rest obtained from reference TRBV29-1 and TRBJ1-5, is as follows: SAVISQKPSRDICQRGTSLTIQCQVDSQVTMMFWYRQQPGQSLTLIATANQGSEATYESGFVIDKFPISRPNLTFSTLTVSNMSPEDSSIYLCSALQGYDQPQHFGDGTRLSIL.

V gene TRBV20-1 combines with J gene TRBJ2-5, with 8 bases fitting TRBD2. The CDR3 extends over 16 amino acids. Per germline, CDR1 DFQATT and CDR2 SNEGSKA (reference sequence). Germline trimming cut 3 bases from V and 3 bases from J; bases unmatched to any gene: 12. The CDR3: CSASLYQAGVKETQYF. For the CDR3, the DNA is TGCAGTGCTAGCTTATATCAAGCGGGAGTAAAAGAGACCCAGTACTTC.

The table lists this clonotype with many counts. The chain uses TRBV20-1 and TRBJ2-7; D perhaps matches TRBD2 (5 bases). Germline V gene data show CDR1 as DFQATT and CDR2 as SNEGSKA (reference sequence). Trimming took 0 bases from V and 3 from J, leaving 12 bases between them. CDR3 length: 14 amino acids. The CDR3 loop is CSARDPILVYEQYF. The CDR3 nucleotides are TGCAGTGCTAGAGATCCAATACTAGTCTACGAGCAGTACTTC.

In this sample, this clonotype turned up many times. This chain uses TRBV10-3 with TRBJ2-5, with TRBD2 as a possible D gene (7 bases). The CDR3 contains 13 residues. Germline assignment: CDR1 ENHRY and CDR2 SYGVKD. Trimming stripped 8 bases from V and 5 bases from J, with 15 bases between. CDR3: CAIGSGGPETQYF. CDR3 nucleotide sequence: TGTGCCATCGGATCGGGGGGCCCCGAGACCCAGTACTTC.

Written as DNA, the CDR3 is TGTGCCAGCAGTTCAGTTCCCCTCGGCGAGCAGTACTTC. Its translation: CASSSVPLGEQYF. The chain recombines TRBV7-3 with TRBJ2-7, with D unclear. Germline V gene data show CDR1 as SGHTA and CDR2 as FQGTGA. Between the trimmed V and J ends, which lost 6 bases and 6 bases, there was a span of 15 bases. This CDR3 is built from 13 residues.

The chain has TRBV20-1 and TRBJ2-5, with D tentatively TRBD1 (5 bases). The germline gives CDR1 DFQATT, CDR2 SNEGSKA (reference sequence). The V end was cut by 2 bases, the J end by 5 bases, with 15 bases between. CDR3 length: 14 amino acids. The CDR3, as DNA: TGCAGTGCTAGATATCGACAGTTTGCCGAGACCCAGTACTTC. It encodes CSARYRQFAETQYF.

The rearrangement joins TRBV18 to TRBJ2-1; tentatively, D is TRBD1 (6 bases). The CDR3 contains 14 residues. Germline CDR1 reads KGHSH; CDR2 reads LQKENI. V gave up 0 bases and J gave up 9 bases, with 12 bases separating them. This CDR3 is CASSPPPRGSEQFF. The CDR3, as DNA: TGTGCCAGCTCACCACCGCCCAGGGGTAGTGAGCAGTTCTTC.

This chain connects TRBV9 to TRBJ1-3; the match to TRBD1 covers 7 bases. V dropped 0 bases and J dropped 8; count of bases not matched to a gene: 8. The length of the CDR3 is 15 residues. CDR1 and CDR2 from the germline V gene are SGDLS and YYNGEE. Written as DNA, the CDR3 is TGTGCCAGCAGCGTAGGCAGGGGGGATCTTGACACCATATATTTT. Translated, it gives CASSVGRGDLDTIYF. Supplemented by reference TRBV9 and TRBJ1-3, the full variable domain reads DSGVTQTPKHLITATGQRVTLRCSPRSGDLSVYWYQQSLDQGLQFLIQYYNGEERAKGNILERFSAQQFPDLHSELNLSSLELGDSALYFCASSVGRGDLDTIYFGEGSWLTVV.

This clonotype was counted ten times or more. The chain has TRBV2 and TRBJ2-4; D perhaps matches TRBD2 (6 bases). CDR3 size: 11 residues. Germline V gives CDR1 SNHLY, CDR2 FYNNEI. CDR3 nucleotide sequence: TGTTCAAGCGGGCCCAAAAACATTCAGTACTTC. The encoded protein is CSSGPKNIQYF.

This clonotype was seen more than once but under ten times. The chain couples TRBV27 to TRBJ2-1; D gene unclear. V was trimmed by 0 bases and J by 15 bases, leaving 15 bases between them. Germline CDR1 and CDR2: MNHEY and SMNVEV (reference sequence). The length of the CDR3 is 13 residues. The DNA for the CDR3 is TGTGCCAGCAGTTTATCCGTCCGGGTTAAGCCGTTCTTC. It codes for CASSLSVRVKPFF.

This chain joins TRBV19 and TRBJ2-1, with unresolved D. The CDR3 has 15 residues. Germline CDR1 is LNHDA and CDR2 is SQIVND (reference sequence). Trimming removed 3 bases from V and 5 bases from J, with 14 bases in between. As DNA, the CDR3 is TGTGCCAGTAGTATTTACAGCCTCCCCCACAATGAGCAGTTCTTC. Residues: CASSIYSLPHNEQFF.

This chain joins TRBV6-5 and TRBJ1-1; possibly TRBD1 for D (5 bases). The CDR3 has 11 residues. CDR1 and CDR2 from the germline V gene are MNHEY and SVGAGI. Trimming removed 6 bases at V and 4 bases at J, with 6 bases between. The chain's CDR3 is CASRGVTEAFF. The CDR3 nucleotides are TGTGCCAGCAGAGGGGTCACTGAAGCTTTCTTT.

This clonotype was seen ten or more times. The CDR3 here is CSVPVAFNEQFF. The CDR3 nucleotides are TGCAGCGTCCCCGTGGCCTTTAATGAGCAGTTCTTC. The chain has TRBV29-1 and TRBJ2-1, with unresolved D. Trimming cost V 6 bases and J 7 bases, with 13 bases left between them. CDR3 size: 12 residues. The germline gives CDR1 SQVTM, CDR2 ANQGSEA.